Shown below are 32 T cell receptor beta chains from a single sample sequenced in a study of cytomegalovirus exposure and HLA in healthy donors. Use of 60 Vbeta and 13 Jbeta primers characterized the PCR. The table came from immunoSEQ multiplex PCR; TCRdb's copy has only in-frame clones and leaves some out. The data show roughly 150,000 clones, and the top ten clones hold approximately 1.5%. The sample comprised PBMCs. These receptors were collected from a woman in her forties or fifties in good health and CMV-seronegative.

The chain joins TRBV6-6 to TRBJ2-5, with TRBD2 as a possible D gene (5 bases). CDR1 and CDR2 (germline): MNHNY, SVGAGI (reference sequence). With 8 bases removed from V and 3 bases from J, the gap between germline ends came to 10 bases. CDR3 length: 12 residues. The CDR3: CASGERKETQYF. DNA of the CDR3: TGTGCCAGCGGGGAGCGGAAAGAGACCCAGTACTTC.

Written as DNA, the CDR3 is TGTGCCAGCAGCTTGGCTAGTCCTCCGTACGAGCAGTACTTC. Translated: CASSLASPPYEQYF. The chain combines TRBV5-4 with TRBJ2-7; D is unclear. The V gene's germline CDR1 is SGHNT and CDR2 YYREEE (reference sequence). The CDR3 is 14 residues long. Between the trimmed V and J ends, which lost 0 bases and 4 bases, there was a span of 11 bases. Supplemented by reference TRBV5-4 and TRBJ2-7, the full variable domain reads ETGVTQSPTHLIKTRGQQVTLRCSSQSGHNTVSWYQQALGQGPQFIFQYYREEENGRGNFPPRFSGLQFPNYSSELNVNALELDDSALYLCASSLASPPYEQYFGPGTRLTVT.

V usage is TRBV5-6 and J usage is TRBJ1-1, with D maybe TRBD1 (6 bases). Germline-derived CDR1 and CDR2 are SGHDT and YYEEEE. The CDR3 spans 16 residues. Trimming removed 3 bases at V and 0 bases at J, with 15 bases between. CDR3 loop: CASSYDRLVMNTEAFF. DNA for the CDR3: TGTGCCAGCAGCTATGACAGGTTAGTCATGAACACTGAAGCTTTCTTT.

V usage is TRBV5-1 and J usage is TRBJ2-1; TRBD2 matches at 7 bases. Germline assignment: CDR1 SGHRS and CDR2 YFSETQ. The CDR3 length is 16 residues. V dropped 4 bases and J dropped 3; count of bases not matched to a gene: 10. CDR3 DNA: TGCGCCAGCAGCGCCCTCCTAGCGGAGTACTACAATGAGCAGTTCTTC. It yields the protein CASSALLAEYYNEQFF.

The rearrangement uses TRBV7-3 and TRBJ2-2; D perhaps matches TRBD1 (6 bases). Trimming cost V 5 bases and J 6 bases, with 13 bases left between them. This CDR3 is 14 amino acids long. Germline CDR1 reads SGHTA; CDR2 reads FQGTGA. This CDR3 is CASSLQGSAGELFF. The CDR3 DNA reads as TGTGCCAGCAGCCTTCAGGGGTCCGCCGGGGAGCTGTTTTTT.

The chain carries TRBV9 and TRBJ1-2; D might be TRBD1 (6 bases). The V gene lost 2 bases and the J gene lost 8 bases, with 13 bases spanning the gap. CDR1 SGDLS and CDR2 YYNGEE come from the germline V gene. The CDR3 runs to 13 residues. Here the CDR3 DNA reads TGTGCCAGCAGCGTGGGGGGGGCGCGAGGCTACACCTTC. Translated: CASSVGGARGYTF.

V usage is TRBV19 and J usage is TRBJ1-1, with TRBD1 identical over 7 bases. CDR1 is LNHDA, CDR2 SQIVND, per germline (reference sequence). Trimming took 7 bases from V and 9 from J; bases not matched to a gene: 11. CDR3 size: 13 residues. The DNA for the CDR3 is TGTGCCAGTACCCGGGACAGCCCAGGGAAAGCTTTCTTT. It is translated as CASTRDSPGKAFF.

The chain joins TRBV30 to TRBJ2-5; the match to TRBD2 covers 12 bases. The J call may be wrong; the DNA end is better matched by TRBJ2-7. Germline CDR1 reads GTSNPN; CDR2 reads SVGIG (reference sequence). This CDR3 has 14 amino acids. CDR3 coding DNA: TGTGCCTGGGGTCCCGGGACTAGCGGGCGCGAGCAGTACTTC. Translated, it gives CAWGPGTSGREQYF.

The chain is built from TRBV5-1 and TRBJ2-1; weak D call: TRBD2 (5 bases). Germline CDR1 reads SGHRS; CDR2 reads YFSETQ. V was cut by 4 bases and J by 4 bases, with 12 bases left in between. This CDR3 is built from 14 residues. CDR3 residues: CASSPREIYNEQFF. The CDR3 DNA reads as TGCGCCAGCAGCCCTAGGGAGATTTACAATGAGCAGTTCTTC. Based on the CDR3 plus reference TRBV5-1 and TRBJ2-1, the full variable domain is KAGVTQTPRYLIKTRGQQVTLSCSPISGHRSVSWYQQTPGQGLQFLFEYFSETQRNKGNFPGRFSGRQFSNSRSEMNVSTLELGDSALYLCASSPREIYNEQFFGPGTRLTVL.

The genes are TRBV5-3 and TRBJ2-1; the D gene is possibly TRBD2 (7 bases). TRBV5-3 carries the ORF label, with uncertain function. The CDR3 sequence is 15 residues long. V shed 2 bases and J shed 5 bases, with 14 bases lying between them. CDR3 sequence reads: CARSFWRGPDNEQFF. CDR3 coding DNA: TGTGCCAGAAGCTTCTGGCGGGGGCCGGACAATGAGCAGTTCTTC.

CDR3 bases: TGCGCCAGCAGCTTCTACAACAGGGGCGATACGCAGTATTTT. Translating it yields CASSFYNRGDTQYF. V usage is TRBV5-1 and J usage is TRBJ2-3; 7 bases agree with TRBD1. Trimming cost V 2 bases and J 6 bases; bases outside gene matches: 6. The germline V gene encodes CDR1 SGHRS and CDR2 YFSETQ. CDR3 length: 14 amino acids.

The V call is TRBV9, the J call TRBJ2-5, with D possibly matching TRBD2 (6 bases). The CDR3 is made up of 15 amino acids. Trimming removed 3 bases at V and 5 bases at J, with 17 bases between. Germline CDR1 SGDLS, CDR2 YYNGEE. Here the CDR3 reads CASSASRLSGETQYF. CDR3 DNA: TGTGCCAGCAGCGCATCTAGGCTGAGCGGGGAGACCCAGTACTTC.

The rearrangement links TRBV9 to TRBJ2-2; TRBD1 might be the D (5 bases). The CDR3 consists of 16 residues. Germline CDR1 reads SGDLS; CDR2 reads YYNGEE. The V end lost 0 bases, the J end lost 2 bases, and 11 bases lay between the germline ends. CDR3 protein: CASSVARTLNTGELFF. The CDR3 bases are TGTGCCAGCAGCGTAGCTAGGACACTCAACACCGGGGAGCTGTTTTTT.

The chain employs TRBV15 and TRBJ2-1; TRBD2 matches at 7 bases. In germline, CDR1 is LNHNV, CDR2 YYDKDF (reference sequence). CDR3 length equals 14 residues. J was trimmed by 4 bases and V by 5 bases; bases with no gene match: 5. The CDR3 loop is CATSGSGLYNEQFF. The CDR3 DNA follows: TGTGCCACCAGCGGTAGCGGGCTGTACAATGAGCAGTTCTTC.

Regarding this clone: Its ends do not fully match the called genes, so a read error is possible. Other DNA sequences in this specimen translate into the identical CDR3. J is TRBJ2-2 and V is TRBV30; 7 positions match TRBD1. Germline loops: CDR1 GTSNPN, CDR2 SVGIG (reference sequence). The CDR3 extends over 15 amino acids. Here the CDR3 reads CAWSWAGGRTGELFF. The CDR3 bases are TGCGCCTGGAGTTGGGCAGGGGGAAGGACCGGGGAGCTGTTTTTT.

The J gene is TRBJ1-1, the V gene TRBV5-1; D is undetermined. V was shortened by 0 bases and J by 0 bases, with 15 bases between the two germline ends. The CDR3 runs 17 residues. Germline V CDR1 and CDR2: SGHRS, YFSETQ. The CDR3 spells CASSLDRSGPMNTEAFF. CDR3 DNA: TGCGCCAGCAGCTTGGATCGGTCAGGCCCTATGAACACTGAAGCTTTCTTT.

The rearrangement joins TRBV5-1 to TRBJ2-3; the D gene is possibly TRBD1 (6 bases). Germline CDR1 and CDR2: SGHRS and YFSETQ. The V and J ends lost 0 bases and 6 bases respectively, with 11 bases between them. The CDR3 runs to 14 residues. Here the CDR3 DNA reads TGCGCCAGCAGCTTGGGGGCTAGGGGGGATACGCAGTATTTT. It is translated as CASSLGARGDTQYF.

The chain carries TRBV20-1 and TRBJ2-1; maybe TRBD2 (6 bases). Germline CDR1 reads DFQATT; CDR2 reads SNEGSKA (reference sequence). The ends were cut back, 3 bases at V and 13 bases at J, with 13 bases in the middle. This CDR3 has 11 amino acids. The CDR3 sequence: CSARVELAQFF. The CDR3 DNA is TGCAGTGCTAGGGTCGAACTAGCCCAGTTCTTC.

The J gene is TRBJ2-7, the V gene TRBV4-1, with 10 bases identical to TRBD1. In germline, CDR1 is MGHRA, CDR2 YSYEKL. This CDR3 has 15 residues. V lost 4 bases, J lost 3 bases, and 6 bases stayed unmatched. The chain's CDR3 is CASSPGTGDRYEQYF. In nucleotides, the CDR3 is TGCGCCAGCAGCCCAGGGACAGGGGATCGCTACGAGCAGTACTTC.

The chain recombines TRBV4-1 with TRBJ2-1; D possibly corresponds to TRBD2 (5 bases). This CDR3 comprises 18 residues. With 0 bases removed from V and 0 bases from J, the gap between germline ends came to 15 bases. Germline-derived CDR1 and CDR2 are MGHRA and YSYEKL. CDR3 sequence (DNA): TGCGCCAGCAGCCAAGATCGCGTCGGGGTCGGCTCCTACAATGAGCAGTTCTTC. Translating it yields CASSQDRVGVGSYNEQFF.

The rearrangement uses TRBV4-1 and TRBJ2-7, with TRBD1 identical over 7 bases. This CDR3 spans 15 amino acids. Germline V gene sequence: CDR1 MGHRA, CDR2 YSYEKL. After removal of 1 base from V and 2 bases from J, the junction contained 5 bases not matched to a gene. The CDR3 DNA sequence: TGCGCCAGCAGCCAAGGACAGGGTTCCGCCTACGAGCAGTACTTC. This sequence encodes CASSQGQGSAYEQYF.

The chain uses TRBV28 and TRBJ1-1; possibly TRBD1 for D (5 bases). Germline CDR1 is MDHEN and CDR2 is SYDVKM. The CDR3 runs 14 residues. Trimming took off 6 bases at V and 0 bases at J, with 11 bases between the two ends. The CDR3 region has the DNA TGTGCCAGCAGGACGACAGAACTGAACACTGAAGCTTTCTTT. Amino acid sequence: CASRTTELNTEAFF.

The chain joins TRBV7-2 to TRBJ1-1; weak D call: TRBD1 (5 bases). The CDR3 runs 14 residues. With 0 bases removed from V and 4 bases from J, the gap between germline ends came to 9 bases. Per the germline V gene, CDR1 is SGHTA and CDR2 is FQGNSA. The CDR3 reads CASSLAQGGTEAFF. Written as DNA, the CDR3 is TGTGCCAGCAGCTTAGCGCAGGGAGGCACTGAAGCTTTCTTT.

V usage is TRBV6-5 and J usage is TRBJ1-2, with no clear D. The V gene's germline CDR1 is MNHEY and CDR2 SVGAGI. This CDR3 is built from 13 residues. Trimming removed 5 bases from V and 2 bases from J, with 9 bases in between. The CDR3 loop is CASSPWQNYGYTF. The CDR3 nucleotides read TGTGCCAGCAGTCCTTGGCAGAACTATGGCTACACCTTC.

This chain joins TRBV2 and TRBJ2-1; 8 bases map to TRBD1. Germline V lookup: CDR1 SNHLY, CDR2 FYNNEI. The CDR3 runs 13 residues. V was pared by 6 bases and J by 5 bases, with 3 bases of the junction left unmatched. The CDR3 sequence is CASSLGQDNEQFF. The CDR3 DNA sequence: TGTGCCAGCAGCTTGGGACAGGACAATGAGCAGTTCTTC.

This chain connects TRBV27 to TRBJ2-3; a possible D gene is TRBD2 (7 bases). Germline-derived CDR1 and CDR2 are MNHEY and SMNVEV (reference sequence). The V end lost 6 bases, the J end lost 2 bases, and 15 bases lay between the germline ends. This CDR3 comprises 15 residues. This chain's CDR3 is CASRGWGGYTDTQYF. The CDR3, as DNA: TGTGCCAGCAGAGGCTGGGGGGGCTACACAGATACGCAGTATTTT.

The chain couples TRBV4-2 to TRBJ1-1; 8 bases agree with TRBD1. Germline V gene sequence: CDR1 LGHNA, CDR2 YNFKEQ. Trimming at V came to 3 bases and at J to 1 base, leaving 7 bases not matched to a gene. The CDR3 is 16 residues long. Here the CDR3 reads CASSHYVGQGNTEAFF. The CDR3, as DNA: TGTGCCAGCAGCCATTATGTTGGACAGGGGAACACTGAAGCTTTCTTT.

The chain couples TRBV27 to TRBJ2-5; maybe TRBD2 (6 bases). CDR1 and CDR2 (germline): MNHEY, SMNVEV (reference sequence). This CDR3 has 14 amino acids. With 5 bases removed from V and 5 bases from J, the gap between germline ends came to 15 bases. The CDR3 sequence: CASSPRSGEETQYF. The CDR3 DNA is TGTGCCAGCAGTCCCCGGTCGGGGGAGGAGACCCAGTACTTC.

This chain connects TRBV6-6 to TRBJ2-3, with D perhaps matching TRBD2 (6 bases). V gave up 7 bases and J gave up 6 bases, with 11 bases separating them. The CDR3 has 12 amino acids. Germline assignment: CDR1 MNHNY and CDR2 SVGAGI (reference sequence). The CDR3 coding sequence is TGTGCCAGCAAAGTCGCGGGGGATACGCAGTATTTT. Translating gives CASKVAGDTQYF.

V gene TRBV6-6 combines with J gene TRBJ1-1, with D maybe TRBD1 (6 bases). V was cut by 6 bases and J by 7 bases, with 15 bases left in between. This CDR3 region has 13 residues. Per germline, CDR1 MNHNY and CDR2 SVGAGI (reference sequence). CDR3 region: CASSHRQDIEAFF. The CDR3, as DNA: TGTGCCAGCAGCCACAGACAGGATATTGAAGCTTTCTTT.

The rearrangement uses TRBV9 and TRBJ2-7, with 7 bases lining up with TRBD2. CDR3 length equals 15 residues. Germline values: CDR1 SGDLS, CDR2 YYNGEE. Unmatched junction bases numbered 11, after V lost 2 bases and J lost 6 bases. CDR3 nucleotides: TGTGCCAGCAGCGTCACTGGGGGGGGAGGCTCCGAGCAGTACTTC. Its translation is CASSVTGGGGSEQYF.

The chain links TRBV28 to TRBJ1-5; D gene unclear. Germline V gene sequence: CDR1 MDHEN, CDR2 SYDVKM. The CDR3 has 13 amino acids. V gave up 4 bases and J gave up 3 bases, with 7 bases separating them. This chain's CDR3 is CASSYTVNQPQHF. The CDR3 DNA reads TGTGCCAGCAGTTATACAGTCAATCAGCCCCAGCATTTT.